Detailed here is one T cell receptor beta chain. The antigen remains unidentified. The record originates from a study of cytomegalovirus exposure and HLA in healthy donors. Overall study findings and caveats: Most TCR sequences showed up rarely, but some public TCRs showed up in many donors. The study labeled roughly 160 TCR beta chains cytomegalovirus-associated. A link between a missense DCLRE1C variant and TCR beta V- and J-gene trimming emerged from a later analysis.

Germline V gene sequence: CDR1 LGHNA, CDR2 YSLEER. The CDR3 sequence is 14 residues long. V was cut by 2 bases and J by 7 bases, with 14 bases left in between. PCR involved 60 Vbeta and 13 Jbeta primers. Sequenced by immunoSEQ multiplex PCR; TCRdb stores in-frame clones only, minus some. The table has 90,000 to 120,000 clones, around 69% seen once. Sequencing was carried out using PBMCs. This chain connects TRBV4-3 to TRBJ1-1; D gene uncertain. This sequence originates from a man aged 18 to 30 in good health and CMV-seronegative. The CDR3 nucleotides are TGCGCCAGCAGCCAAAATCGCGGATTTGGTGAAGCTTTCTTT. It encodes CASSQNRGFGEAFF.